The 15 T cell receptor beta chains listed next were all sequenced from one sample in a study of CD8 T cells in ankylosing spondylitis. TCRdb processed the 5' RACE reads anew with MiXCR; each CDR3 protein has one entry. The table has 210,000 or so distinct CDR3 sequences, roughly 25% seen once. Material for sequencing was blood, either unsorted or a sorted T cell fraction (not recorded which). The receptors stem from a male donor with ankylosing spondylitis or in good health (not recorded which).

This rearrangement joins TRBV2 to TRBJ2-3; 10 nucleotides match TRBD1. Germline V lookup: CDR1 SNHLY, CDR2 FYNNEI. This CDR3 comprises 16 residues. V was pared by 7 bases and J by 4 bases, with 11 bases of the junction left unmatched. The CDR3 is CASTKRGTGVADTQYF. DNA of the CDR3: TGTGCCAGCACCAAGAGGGGGACAGGGGTGGCAGATACGCAGTATTTT.

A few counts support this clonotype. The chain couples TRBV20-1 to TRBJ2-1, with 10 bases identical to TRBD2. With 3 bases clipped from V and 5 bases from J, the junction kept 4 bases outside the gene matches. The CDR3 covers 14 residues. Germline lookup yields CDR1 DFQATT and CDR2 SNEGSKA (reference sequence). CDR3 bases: TGCAGTGCTAGCGGGACTAGCGTCGACAATGAGCAGTTCTTC. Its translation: CSASGTSVDNEQFF.

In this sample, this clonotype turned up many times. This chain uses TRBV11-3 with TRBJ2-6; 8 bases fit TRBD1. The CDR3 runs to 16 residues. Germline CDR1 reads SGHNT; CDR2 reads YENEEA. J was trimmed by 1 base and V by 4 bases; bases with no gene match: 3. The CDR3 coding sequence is TGTGCCAGCAGCTCTGGGACAGGATCTGGGGCCAACGTCCTGACTTTC. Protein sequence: CASSSGTGSGANVLTF.

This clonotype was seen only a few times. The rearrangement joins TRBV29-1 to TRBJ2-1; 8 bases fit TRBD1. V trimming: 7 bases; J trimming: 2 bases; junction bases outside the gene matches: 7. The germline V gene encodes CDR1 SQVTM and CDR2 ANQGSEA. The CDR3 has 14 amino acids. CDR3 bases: TGCAGCGCGGGACAGGAGGGCACCTACAATGAGCAGTTCTTC. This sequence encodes CSAGQEGTYNEQFF.

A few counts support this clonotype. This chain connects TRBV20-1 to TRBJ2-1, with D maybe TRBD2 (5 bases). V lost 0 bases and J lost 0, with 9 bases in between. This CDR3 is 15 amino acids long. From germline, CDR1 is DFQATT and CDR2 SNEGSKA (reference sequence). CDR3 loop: CSARDRRSSYNEQFF. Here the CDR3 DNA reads TGCAGTGCTAGAGATCGGAGGAGCTCCTACAATGAGCAGTTCTTC.

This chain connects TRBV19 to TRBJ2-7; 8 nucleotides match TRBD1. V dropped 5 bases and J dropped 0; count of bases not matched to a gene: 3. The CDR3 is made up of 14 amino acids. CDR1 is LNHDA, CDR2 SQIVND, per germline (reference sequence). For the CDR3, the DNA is TGTGCCAGTAGTGGGACAGGCGACTCCTACGAGCAGTACTTC. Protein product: CASSGTGDSYEQYF.

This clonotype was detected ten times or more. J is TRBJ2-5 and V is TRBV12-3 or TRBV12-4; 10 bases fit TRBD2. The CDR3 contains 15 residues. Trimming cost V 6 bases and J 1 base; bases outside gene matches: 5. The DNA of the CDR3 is TGTGCCAGCAGCTGGACTAGCGGCATCCAAGAGACCCAGTACTTC. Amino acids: CASSWTSGIQETQYF.

The CDR3 DNA reads TGTGCCAGCAGCCCGGGCCTCAATGAGCAGTTCTTC. It encodes CASSPGLNEQFF. The chain links TRBV5-5 to TRBJ2-1; D not certain. Germline V gene lookup returns CDR1 SGHKS and CDR2 YYEKEE (reference sequence). Between the trimmed V and J ends, which lost 4 bases and 6 bases, there was a span of 8 bases. The CDR3 is 12 amino acids.

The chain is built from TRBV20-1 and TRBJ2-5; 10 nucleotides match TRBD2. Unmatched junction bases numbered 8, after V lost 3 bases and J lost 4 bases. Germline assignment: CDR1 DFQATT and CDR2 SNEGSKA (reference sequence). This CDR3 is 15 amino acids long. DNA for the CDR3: TGCAGTGCTAGGGATCGTATAGCGGGAGGAGAGACCCAGTACTTC. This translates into CSARDRIAGGETQYF.

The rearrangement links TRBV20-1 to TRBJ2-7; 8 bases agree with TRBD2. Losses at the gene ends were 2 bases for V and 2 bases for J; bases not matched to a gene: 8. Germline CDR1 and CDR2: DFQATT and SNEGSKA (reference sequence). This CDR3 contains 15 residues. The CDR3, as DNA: TGCAGTGCTAGAAAACCGGGACTAGGGACCTACGAGCAGTACTTC. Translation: CSARKPGLGTYEQYF.

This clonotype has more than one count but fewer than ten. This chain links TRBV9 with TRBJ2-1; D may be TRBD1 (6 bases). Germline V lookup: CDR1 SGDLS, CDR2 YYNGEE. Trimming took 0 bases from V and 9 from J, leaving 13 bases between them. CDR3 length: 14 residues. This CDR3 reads CASSVATGTGEQFF. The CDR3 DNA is TGTGCCAGCAGCGTAGCTACAGGGACGGGTGAGCAGTTCTTC.

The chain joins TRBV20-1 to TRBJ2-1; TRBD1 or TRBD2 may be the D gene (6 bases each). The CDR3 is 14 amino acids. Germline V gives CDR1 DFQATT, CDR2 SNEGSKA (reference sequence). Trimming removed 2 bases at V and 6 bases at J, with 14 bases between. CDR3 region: CSARNSWGANEQFF. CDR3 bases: TGCAGTGCTAGAAATTCTTGGGGGGCCAATGAGCAGTTCTTC.

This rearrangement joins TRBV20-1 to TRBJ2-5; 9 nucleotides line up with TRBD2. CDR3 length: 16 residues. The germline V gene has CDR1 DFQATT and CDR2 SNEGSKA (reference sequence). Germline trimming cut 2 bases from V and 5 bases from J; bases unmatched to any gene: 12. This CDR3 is CSARKGVSGSQETQYF. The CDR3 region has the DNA TGCAGTGCTAGAAAGGGAGTTAGCGGGAGTCAGGAGACCCAGTACTTC.

In nucleotides, the CDR3 is TGCAGCGTTGAACGGGTCATGAACACTGAAGCTTTCTTT. It translates to CSVERVMNTEAFF. The V gene is TRBV29-1, the J gene TRBJ1-1; no definite D call. V lost 2 bases to trimming and J lost 0 bases, with 7 bases between them. The CDR3 runs to 13 residues. In germline, CDR1 is SQVTM, CDR2 ANQGSEA. Filled out from reference TRBV29-1 and TRBJ1-1, the complete variable domain reads SAVISQKPSRDICQRGTSLTIQCQVDSQVTMMFWYRQQPGQSLTLIATANQGSEATYESGFVIDKFPISRPNLTFSTLTVSNMSPEDSSIYLCSVERVMNTEAFFGQGTRLTVV.

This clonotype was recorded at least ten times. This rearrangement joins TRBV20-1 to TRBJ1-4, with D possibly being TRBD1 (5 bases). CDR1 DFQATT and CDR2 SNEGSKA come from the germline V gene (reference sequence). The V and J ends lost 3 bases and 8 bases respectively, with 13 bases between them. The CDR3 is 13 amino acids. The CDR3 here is CSASGHAGEKLFF. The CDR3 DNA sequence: TGCAGTGCTAGTGGTCACGCAGGGGAAAAACTGTTTTTT.